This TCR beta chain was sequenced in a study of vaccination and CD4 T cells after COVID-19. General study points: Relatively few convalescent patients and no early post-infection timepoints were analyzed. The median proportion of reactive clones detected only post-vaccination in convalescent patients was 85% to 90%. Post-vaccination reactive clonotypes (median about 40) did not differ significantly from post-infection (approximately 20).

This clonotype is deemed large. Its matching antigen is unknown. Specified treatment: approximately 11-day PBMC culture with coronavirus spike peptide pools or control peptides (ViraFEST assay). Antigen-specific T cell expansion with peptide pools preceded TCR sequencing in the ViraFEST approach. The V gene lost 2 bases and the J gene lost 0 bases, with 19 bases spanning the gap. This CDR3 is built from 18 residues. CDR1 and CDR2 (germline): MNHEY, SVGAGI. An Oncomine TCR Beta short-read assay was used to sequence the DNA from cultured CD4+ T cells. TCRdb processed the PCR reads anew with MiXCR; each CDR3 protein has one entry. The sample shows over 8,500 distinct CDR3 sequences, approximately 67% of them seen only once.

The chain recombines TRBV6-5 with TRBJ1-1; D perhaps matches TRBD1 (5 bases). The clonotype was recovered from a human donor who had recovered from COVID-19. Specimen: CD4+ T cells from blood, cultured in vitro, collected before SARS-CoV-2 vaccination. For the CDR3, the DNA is TGTGCCAGCAGTTACGGATGGACACCCGGGGGGGTGAACACTGAAGCTTTCTTT. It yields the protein CASSYGWTPGGVNTEAFF.